The clone carrying this T cell receptor (beta chain) appeared many times. What it binds is not known. There are 11 residues in the CDR3. The V gene's germline CDR1 is MNHEY and CDR2 SVGEGT. V was pared by 6 bases and J by 3 bases, with 6 bases between. The source of the sample is a study of T cells in Graves' hyperthyroidism and ophthalmopathy. Study results and limitations: A model of 13 V-J features distinguished ophthalmopathy from stable hyperthyroidism.

Researchers took RNA transcripts and amplified the TCR beta CDR3 regions from them. HTBI primers were employed in a first-round RT-PCR of the TCR CDR3. TCRdb re-derived calls from the multiplex PCR reads in MiXCR, one entry per CDR3 protein. In the table there are 620,000 or so distinct CDR3 sequences, around 13% of which are singletons. Ophthalmopathy cases scored 3 or more on the Clinical Activity Score and 4 or more on NOSPECS grade, with duration below 3 months. Researchers barred patients who had uncontrolled infection, other autoimmune disease, pregnancy or lactation. Diagnosing involved the use of clinical symptoms, serum thyroxine and TRAb, thyroid ultrasound and orbital computed tomography.

The sequence came from a woman aged 50 to 65 with Graves' ophthalmopathy. The chain joins TRBV6-2 or TRBV6-3 to TRBJ2-7; D is ambiguous. Sample: blood. DNA of the CDR3: TGTGCCAGCAGCATATACTACGAGCAGTACTTC. Translation gives CASSIYYEQYF.